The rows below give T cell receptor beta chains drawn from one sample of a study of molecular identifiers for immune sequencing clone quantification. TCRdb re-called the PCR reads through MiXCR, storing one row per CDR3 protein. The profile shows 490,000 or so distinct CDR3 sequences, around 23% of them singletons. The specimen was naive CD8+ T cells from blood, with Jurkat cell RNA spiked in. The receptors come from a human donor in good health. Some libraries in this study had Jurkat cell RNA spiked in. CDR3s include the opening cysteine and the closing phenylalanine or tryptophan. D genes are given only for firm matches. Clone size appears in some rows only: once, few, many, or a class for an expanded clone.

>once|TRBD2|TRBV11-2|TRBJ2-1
TGTGCCAGCAGACGACTAGCGGGGTGGTTCAATGAGCAGTTCTTC
CASRRLAGWFNEQFF
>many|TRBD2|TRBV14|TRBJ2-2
TGTGCCAGCAGCCAAGAGCCGGGAGGGCCAACTATCGGGGAGCTGTTTTTT
CASSQEPGGPTIGELFF
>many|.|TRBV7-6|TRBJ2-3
TGTGCCAGCAGCTTAACGGGAGCGATCGCAGATACGCAGTATTTT
CASSLTGAIADTQYF
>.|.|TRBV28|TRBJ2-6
TGTGCCAGCAGTTTATTGGAGGGGAGCTCTGGGGCCAACGTCCTGACTTTC
CASSLLEGSSGANVLTF
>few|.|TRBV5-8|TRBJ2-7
TGTGCCAGCAGCCCCCCGTCCGCGATCTACGAGCAGTACTTC
CASSPPSAIYEQYF
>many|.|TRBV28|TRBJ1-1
TGTGCCAGCAGTTTTCATACAGGGAGCGACACTGAAGCTTTCTTT
CASSFHTGSDTEAFF
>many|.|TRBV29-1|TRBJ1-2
TGCAGCGTTGAAGACCCCCAGTTGTCAGCTCTCTATGGCTACACCTTC
CSVEDPQLSALYGYTF
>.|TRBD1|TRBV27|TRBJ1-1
TGTGCCAGCAGGGTGGGGACAGGGATGAACACTGAAGCTTTCTTT
CASRVGTGMNTEAFF
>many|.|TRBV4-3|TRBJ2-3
TGCGCCAGCAGCCAAGATAGAGTGACACCTTTGACCACAGATACGCAGTATTTT
CASSQDRVTPLTTDTQYF
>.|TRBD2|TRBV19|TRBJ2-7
TGTGCCAGTAGTGACCGACTAGCGGGAGCCTACGAGCAGTACTTC
CASSDRLAGAYEQYF
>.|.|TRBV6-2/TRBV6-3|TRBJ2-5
TGTGCCACCTTCCGGGACAAGTACCAAGAGACCCAGTACTTC
CATFRDKYQETQYF
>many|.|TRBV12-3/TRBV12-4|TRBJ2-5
TGTGCCAGCAGTCTAGGGCAGGTTCAGGGGACCCAGTACTTC
CASSLGQVQGTQYF
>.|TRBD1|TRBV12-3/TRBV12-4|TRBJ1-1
TGTGCCAGCAGTTGGGGACAGTTAAACGCTGAAGCTTTCTTT
CASSWGQLNAEAFF
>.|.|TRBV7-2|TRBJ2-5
TGTGCCAGCAGCTTTTGCGGGTCAAAAGAGACCCAGTACTTC
CASSFCGSKETQYF
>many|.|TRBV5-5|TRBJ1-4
TGTGCCAGCACCTCCGCGTCGGAGTATGAAAAACTGTTTTTT
CASTSASEYEKLFF
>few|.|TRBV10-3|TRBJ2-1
TGTGCCATCAGTGAGTCGATAGGTAATGAGCAGTTCTTC
CAISESIGNEQFF
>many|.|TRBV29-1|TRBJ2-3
TGCAGCGTTGAGATGATCACAGATACGCAGTATTTT
CSVEMITDTQYF
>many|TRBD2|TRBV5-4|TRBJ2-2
TGTGCCAGCAGCTTGGTGCAGGGAGGGACCGGGGAGCTGTTTTTT
CASSLVQGGTGELFF
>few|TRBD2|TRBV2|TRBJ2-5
TGTGCCAGCAGTGAATCTAGCGGGGGGGTACAAGAGACCCAGTACTTC
CASSESSGGVQETQYF
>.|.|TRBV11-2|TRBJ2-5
TGTGCCAGCACCACGACCCAGCTTCCGACCCAGTACTTC
CASTTTQLPTQYF
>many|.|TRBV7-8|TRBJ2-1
TGTGCCAGCAGCCCCCTCGGGGGCTCCCCGAATGAGCAGTTCTTC
CASSPLGGSPNEQFF
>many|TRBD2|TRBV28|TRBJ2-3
TGTGCCAGCAACGGCCGGGGACTAGCGGGAGGGCCATGGTATACGCAGTATTTT
CASNGRGLAGGPWYTQYF
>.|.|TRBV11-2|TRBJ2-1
TGTGCCAGCAGCCCCGGAAGGGGTATATACAATGAGCAGTTCTTC
CASSPGRGIYNEQFF
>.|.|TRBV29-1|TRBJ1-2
TGCAGCGTTGAAGACGGAGCTAACTATGGCTACACCTTC
CSVEDGANYGYTF
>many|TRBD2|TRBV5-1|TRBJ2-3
TGCGCCAGCAGCTTGGTTTTTAGCGGGACTGGCACAGATACGCAGTATTTT
CASSLVFSGTGTDTQYF
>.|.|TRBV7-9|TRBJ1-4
TGTGCCAGCAGCTTTCTCGTTGGCCACGCTAATGAAAAACTGTTTTTT
CASSFLVGHANEKLFF
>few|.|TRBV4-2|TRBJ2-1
TGTGCCAGCAGCCAAGATCGATGGGGGAATGAGCAGTTCTTC
CASSQDRWGNEQFF
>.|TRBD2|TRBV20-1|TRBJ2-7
TGCAGTGCCCACTGGCGGGAGGGCTACGAGCAGTACTTC
CSAHWREGYEQYF
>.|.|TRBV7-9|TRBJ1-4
TGTGCCAGCAGCTTAGTGGGGTGGAAAGCAACTAATGAAAAACTGTTTTTT
CASSLVGWKATNEKLFF